This T cell receptor beta chain emerged from a study of blood T cells in healthy people across ages. General study findings and limits: TCR beta diversity, measured per million T cells, fell in a roughly linear way with age.

Sample-barcoded 5' priming and a J-beta primer mix drove a second PCR of about 6 to 12 cycles. One entry per CDR3 protein, called by TCRdb with MiXCR from the 5' RACE reads. The table records 1.5 million to 2 million distinct CDR3 sequences, approximately 40% of them present only once. Regarding this clonotype: Its antigen is currently unknown.

The CDR3 length is 17 residues. Germline V gene data show CDR1 as LGHDT and CDR2 as YNNKEL (reference sequence). The sequence derives from a human donor in good health. Sequencing used blood. The rearrangement joins TRBV3-1 to TRBJ2-5; 11 nucleotides line up with TRBD2. The DNA end is a closer match to TRBJ2-7, so the J assignment may be wrong. In nucleotides, the CDR3 is TGTGCCAGCAGCCAAGGGACTAGCGGGCTTGGGGGCTACGAGCAGTACTTC. The encoded protein is CASSQGTSGLGGYEQYF.